A selection of T cell receptor beta chains follows, all from one sample in a study of T cell responses to AZD1222 COVID-19 vaccine. Assay: immunoSEQ multiplex PCR; the TCRdb copy retains only in-frame clones and omits some. This sample has over 100,000 clones, with 93% found just once. Sample: peripheral blood, taken on day 0 of AZD1222 vaccination. The receptors originated from an adult in good health. The CDR3 runs from the conserved cysteine through the conserved F or W. The order of the fields is clone size, V gene, J gene, D gene, CDR3 protein, CDR3 DNA. A D gene is named only where the DNA matches it firmly. Size is stated for part of the rows, as once, few or many counts, or as a class when the clone is expanded.

size: .
V: TRBV19
J: TRBJ2-4
D: .
CDR3: CASSRTYLAKNIQYF
DNA: TGTGCCAGTAGTAGGACTTATCTAGCCAAAAACATTCAGTACTTC

size: .
V: TRBV19
J: TRBJ2-2
D: TRBD1
CDR3: CASSSQGVFGELFF
DNA: TGTGCCAGTAGTTCACAGGGGGTGTTCGGGGAGCTGTTTTTT

size: once
V: TRBV29-1
J: TRBJ1-1
D: TRBD1
CDR3: CSGYRGPTEAFF
DNA: TGCAGCGGGTACAGGGGGCCGACTGAAGCTTTCTTT

size: .
V: TRBV10-3
J: TRBJ2-7
D: .
CDR3: CAISVRGMGAEQYF
DNA: TGTGCCATCAGTGTGCGCGGGATGGGTGCTGAGCAGTACTTC

size: .
V: TRBV6-5
J: TRBJ1-1
D: .
CDR3: CASSYPSSGGTEAFF
DNA: TGTGCCAGCAGTTACCCCTCCTCTGGGGGCACTGAAGCTTTCTTT

size: .
V: TRBV18
J: TRBJ2-5
D: .
CDR3: CASSPSGGQQETQYF
DNA: TGTGCCAGCTCACCGAGTGGTGGCCAGCAAGAGACCCAGTACTTC

size: .
V: TRBV18
J: TRBJ2-7
D: TRBD1
CDR3: CASSARQGTYEQYF
DNA: TGTGCCAGCTCAGCCCGACAGGGAACCTACGAGCAGTACTTC

size: .
V: TRBV28
J: TRBJ1-4
D: .
CDR3: CASAETNEKLFF
DNA: TGTGCCAGCGCCGAGACTAATGAAAAACTGTTTTTT

size: .
V: TRBV19
J: TRBJ1-5
D: .
CDR3: CASNSAAGRNQPQHF
DNA: TGTGCCAGTAACTCGGCGGCAGGGCGGAATCAGCCCCAGCATTTT

size: .
V: TRBV29-1
J: TRBJ1-3
D: .
CDR3: CSVVPSSGNTIYF
DNA: TGCAGCGTTGTCCCATCCTCTGGAAACACCATATATTTT

size: .
V: TRBV18
J: TRBJ2-7
D: TRBD2
CDR3: CASSPPTSENYEQYF
DNA: TGTGCCAGCTCACCACCTACTAGCGAGAACTACGAGCAGTACTTC

size: .
V: TRBV6-5
J: TRBJ1-2
D: .
CDR3: CASRVGTQGKLTF
DNA: TGTGCCAGCAGGGTGGGGACACAGGGAAAGCTCACCTTC

size: .
V: TRBV10-2
J: TRBJ1-3
D: TRBD1
CDR3: CASRTGEGNTIYF
DNA: TGCGCCAGCAGGACAGGGGAAGGAAACACCATATATTTT

size: .
V: TRBV19
J: TRBJ1-5
D: .
CDR3: CASSKQRDQPQHF
DNA: TGTGCCAGTAGTAAACAGCGAGATCAGCCCCAGCATTTT

size: .
V: TRBV5-1
J: TRBJ2-2
D: .
CDR3: CASSLWDANTGELFF
DNA: TGCGCCAGCAGCTTGTGGGACGCTAACACCGGGGAGCTGTTTTTT

size: .
V: TRBV19
J: TRBJ2-5
D: TRBD1
CDR3: CASSRDRVRETQYF
DNA: TGTGCCAGTAGCAGGGACAGGGTCAGAGAGACCCAGTACTTC

size: once
V: TRBV19
J: TRBJ2-7
D: .
CDR3: CASSPQTGLGVYEQYF
DNA: TGTGCCAGTAGTCCCCAGACAGGCCTCGGTGTCTACGAGCAGTACTTC

size: .
V: TRBV7-3
J: TRBJ1-5
D: .
CDR3: CASSSSPGLNQPQHF
DNA: TGTGCCAGCAGCTCGTCACCGGGCCTCAATCAGCCCCAGCATTTT

size: .
V: TRBV7-8
J: TRBJ2-7
D: TRBD2
CDR3: CASSLTIASGFREQYF
DNA: TGTGCCAGCAGCTTAACGATAGCTAGCGGGTTCCGCGAGCAGTACTTC

size: .
V: TRBV2
J: TRBJ2-1
D: .
CDR3: CASSVGGHNEQFF
DNA: TGTGCCAGCAGTGTAGGGGGTCACAATGAGCAGTTCTTC

size: once
V: TRBV30
J: TRBJ2-1
D: .
CDR3: CAWSPQVASGSLF
DNA: .

size: .
V: TRBV6-5
J: TRBJ2-3
D: .
CDR3: CASSRTNTDTQYF
DNA: TGTGCCAGCAGCCGGACCAACACAGATACGCAGTATTTT

size: .
V: TRBV4-2
J: TRBJ1-3
D: .
CDR3: CASSQARTGRNTIYF
DNA: TGTGCCAGCAGCCAAGCTAGGACGGGGAGAAACACCATATATTTT

size: .
V: TRBV23-1
J: TRBJ1-4
D: .
CDR3: CASSQTGEREKLFF
DNA: TGCGCCAGCAGCCAGACAGGAGAGCGTGAAAAACTGTTTTTT

size: few
V: TRBV27
J: TRBJ2-1
D: TRBD1
CDR3: CASLDRGNANEQFF
DNA: TGTGCCAGCCTAGACAGGGGGAACGCCAATGAGCAGTTCTTC

size: few
V: TRBV4-3
J: TRBJ2-7
D: .
CDR3: CASSPERRSEQYF
DNA: TGCGCCAGCAGCCCGGAACGAAGAAGCGAGCAGTACTTC

size: .
V: TRBV19
J: TRBJ2-7
D: .
CDR3: CASSISPNYEQYF
DNA: TGTGCCAGTAGTATCTCGCCTAACTACGAGCAGTACTTC

size: .
V: TRBV6-5
J: TRBJ1-2
D: TRBD1
CDR3: CASSYSRDSNYGYTF
DNA: TGTGCCAGCAGTTACTCTCGGGACAGTAACTATGGCTACACCTTC

size: .
V: TRBV6-5
J: TRBJ2-7
D: .
CDR3: CASSSQTGREQYF
DNA: TGTGCCAGCAGTTCGCAGACAGGACGGGAGCAGTACTTC

size: .
V: TRBV15
J: TRBJ1-2
D: TRBD1
CDR3: CATSRDTGGGYGYTF
DNA: TGTGCCACCAGCAGAGATACAGGGGGCGGCTATGGCTACACCTTC

size: .
V: TRBV15
J: TRBJ2-1
D: .
CDR3: CATSRDFREQFF
DNA: TGTGCCACCAGCAGGGATTTCCGTGAGCAGTTCTTC

size: .
V: TRBV29-1
J: TRBJ2-7
D: .
CDR3: CSVTRLLGSYEQYF
DNA: TGCAGCGTAACCAGGCTTTTAGGGTCCTACGAGCAGTACTTC

size: .
V: TRBV5-6
J: TRBJ1-1
D: .
CDR3: CASSLTGHLTEAFF
DNA: TGTGCCAGCAGCTTAACAGGACACCTGACTGAAGCTTTCTTT

size: .
V: TRBV19
J: TRBJ2-4
D: .
CDR3: CASSWGFSLAKNIQYF
DNA: TGTGCCAGTAGTTGGGGGTTTTCCTTAGCCAAAAACATTCAGTACTTC

size: .
V: TRBV18
J: TRBJ2-5
D: .
CDR3: CASSLLDQQETQYF
DNA: TGTGCCAGCTCACTATTGGATCAACAAGAGACCCAGTACTTC

size: .
V: TRBV7-2
J: TRBJ2-3
D: .
CDR3: CASSLGGPNFGTQYF
DNA: TGTGCCAGCAGCTTAGGCGGGCCCAACTTTGGTACGCAGTATTTT

size: .
V: TRBV3-1/TRBV3-2
J: TRBJ2-3
D: TRBD1
CDR3: CASSYFTGGKTDTQYF
DNA: TGTGCCAGCAGCTATTTTACAGGGGGCAAGACAGATACGCAGTATTTT

size: .
V: TRBV5-1
J: TRBJ1-2
D: .
CDR3: CASSRTGTNYGYTF
DNA: TGCGCCAGCAGCCGAACAGGGACCAACTATGGCTACACCTTC

size: .
V: TRBV24-1
J: TRBJ1-1
D: .
CDR3: CATSDGGNTEAFF
DNA: TGTGCCACCAGTGACGGGGGGAACACTGAAGCTTTCTTT

size: once
V: TRBV11-2
J: TRBJ1-3
D: .
CDR3: CASSLSGNTIYF
DNA: TGTGCCAGCAGCTTATCCGGAAACACCATATATTTT